The rows below give T cell receptor beta chains drawn from one sample of a study of cytomegalovirus exposure and HLA in healthy donors. TCRdb keeps only in-frame clones here, not all; method: immunoSEQ multiplex PCR. The sample gives under 150,000 clones, 65% to 80% of which show up once; 1% is in the top ten. Sequencing was done on a sample of PBMCs. These receptors came from a human donor in good health. Both conserved end residues are part of each CDR3. The order of the fields is clone size, D gene, V gene, J gene, CDR3 protein, CDR3 DNA. D genes are given only for firm matches. Size tells how often a clone was seen (once, few, many) or the class of an expanded clone, and some rows leave it out.

clone_size: NA; d_call: NA; v_call: TRBV6-5; j_call: TRBJ2-2; cdr3_aa: CASSSTQGSTGELFF; cdr3_nt: TGTGCCAGCAGTTCCACACAGGGCAGTACCGGGGAGCTGTTTTTT
clone_size: NA; d_call: NA; v_call: TRBV5-1; j_call: TRBJ2-6; cdr3_aa: CASTVGTNLHRSGANVLTF; cdr3_nt: TGCGCCAGCACCGTGGGGACAAACCTTCACCGGTCTGGGGCCAACGTCCTGACTTTC
clone_size: few; d_call: NA; v_call: TRBV6-5; j_call: TRBJ1-1; cdr3_aa: CASSYNRENTEAFF; cdr3_nt: TGTGCCAGCAGTTACAACAGGGAGAACACTGAAGCTTTCTTT
clone_size: NA; d_call: NA; v_call: TRBV29-1; j_call: TRBJ1-1; cdr3_aa: CSVNGEGTEAFF; cdr3_nt: TGCAGCGTTAATGGGGAGGGCACTGAAGCTTTCTTT
clone_size: NA; d_call: NA; v_call: TRBV27; j_call: TRBJ2-1; cdr3_aa: CASSSPRRGPPYNEQFF; cdr3_nt: TGTGCCAGCAGTTCACCTCGTAGGGGCCCACCTTACAATGAGCAGTTCTTC
clone_size: NA; d_call: TRBD2; v_call: TRBV19; j_call: TRBJ2-1; cdr3_aa: CASARSSGGRMSNEQFF; cdr3_nt: TGTGCCAGTGCCCGGAGTAGCGGGGGCCGGATGAGCAATGAGCAGTTCTTC
clone_size: NA; d_call: TRBD2; v_call: TRBV5-4; j_call: TRBJ2-1; cdr3_aa: CASRAGTSGAPGNEQFF; cdr3_nt: TGTGCCAGCAGGGCCGGGACTAGCGGGGCCCCGGGCAATGAGCAGTTCTTC
clone_size: NA; d_call: NA; v_call: TRBV2; j_call: TRBJ1-2; cdr3_aa: CASSQPSGDYGYTF; cdr3_nt: TGTGCCAGCAGTCAACCATCAGGGGACTATGGCTACACCTTC
clone_size: NA; d_call: NA; v_call: TRBV19; j_call: TRBJ1-4; cdr3_aa: CASSTPGNEKLFF; cdr3_nt: TGTGCCAGTAGTACCCCGGGTAATGAAAAACTGTTTTTT
clone_size: NA; d_call: NA; v_call: TRBV15; j_call: TRBJ2-1; cdr3_aa: CATSRDQGGYNEQFF; cdr3_nt: TGTGCCACCAGCAGAGATCAAGGCGGTTACAATGAGCAGTTCTTC
clone_size: NA; d_call: NA; v_call: TRBV6-6; j_call: TRBJ1-1; cdr3_aa: CASRRSVLGTEAFF; cdr3_nt: TGTGCCAGCAGACGATCCGTACTCGGCACTGAAGCTTTCTTT
clone_size: NA; d_call: NA; v_call: TRBV15; j_call: TRBJ2-5; cdr3_aa: CATSRDQGGQETQYF; cdr3_nt: TGTGCCACCAGCAGAGATCAGGGGGGCCAAGAGACCCAGTACTTC
clone_size: NA; d_call: NA; v_call: TRBV6-1; j_call: TRBJ1-6; cdr3_aa: CASSVGRDPPLHF; cdr3_nt: TGTGCCAGCAGTGTGGGCCGCGATCCACCCCTCCACTTT
clone_size: NA; d_call: NA; v_call: TRBV9; j_call: TRBJ1-2; cdr3_aa: CASSDTRGWGYTF; cdr3_nt: TGTGCCAGCAGCGATACCAGGGGTTGGGGCTACACCTTC
clone_size: NA; d_call: NA; v_call: TRBV19; j_call: TRBJ1-5; cdr3_aa: CASRLRGNQPQHF; cdr3_nt: TGTGCCAGTAGGCTCAGGGGTAATCAGCCCCAGCATTTT
clone_size: NA; d_call: TRBD1; v_call: TRBV6-6; j_call: TRBJ2-1; cdr3_aa: CASSYNPDRDNEQFF; cdr3_nt: TGTGCCAGCAGTTACAACCCGGACAGGGACAATGAGCAGTTCTTC
clone_size: NA; d_call: TRBD2; v_call: TRBV9; j_call: TRBJ2-5; cdr3_aa: CASGSGRGGQETQYF; cdr3_nt: TGTGCCAGCGGTTCAGGGCGGGGGGGCCAAGAGACCCAGTACTTC
clone_size: once; d_call: NA; v_call: TRBV2; j_call: TRBJ1-5; cdr3_aa: CASNQDYSNQPQHF; cdr3_nt: TGTGCCAGCAACCAGGACTATAGCAATCAGCCCCAGCATTTT
clone_size: NA; d_call: NA; v_call: TRBV9; j_call: TRBJ2-1; cdr3_aa: CASSARRNEQFF; cdr3_nt: TGTGCCAGCAGCGCGAGGCGGAATGAGCAGTTCTTC
clone_size: NA; d_call: NA; v_call: TRBV28; j_call: TRBJ1-2; cdr3_aa: CASSTGSPGYTF; cdr3_nt: TGTGCCAGCAGTACAGGGTCGCCTGGCTACACCTTC
clone_size: once; d_call: NA; v_call: TRBV15; j_call: TRBJ2-3; cdr3_aa: CATSRASEGTDTQYF; cdr3_nt: TGTGCCACCAGCAGAGCGTCAGAAGGCACAGATACGCAGTATTTT
clone_size: NA; d_call: NA; v_call: TRBV29-1; j_call: TRBJ1-2; cdr3_aa: CSVRRANYGYTF; cdr3_nt: TGCAGCGTTCGCAGGGCCAACTATGGCTACACCTTC
clone_size: NA; d_call: NA; v_call: TRBV10-1; j_call: TRBJ1-1; cdr3_aa: CASSERGFTEAFF; cdr3_nt: TGCGCCAGCAGTGAGAGAGGCTTCACTGAAGCTTTCTTT
clone_size: NA; d_call: TRBD1; v_call: TRBV27; j_call: TRBJ1-1; cdr3_aa: CASSQWTGVGTEAFF; cdr3_nt: TGTGCCAGCAGTCAATGGACAGGGGTGGGCACTGAAGCTTTCTTT
clone_size: once; d_call: NA; v_call: TRBV27; j_call: TRBJ1-2; cdr3_aa: CASSWGGRANGYTF; cdr3_nt: TGTGCCAGCAGCTGGGGAGGTAGGGCTAATGGCTACACCTTC
clone_size: NA; d_call: NA; v_call: TRBV7-2; j_call: TRBJ1-1; cdr3_aa: CASGQLQGTEAFF; cdr3_nt: TGTGCCAGCGGCCAACTACAGGGCACTGAAGCTTTCTTT
clone_size: NA; d_call: TRBD1; v_call: TRBV28; j_call: TRBJ1-1; cdr3_aa: CAIGPGTGPGVAFF; cdr3_nt: TGTGCCATCGGGCCGGGGACAGGGCCCGGGGTGGCTTTCTTT
clone_size: NA; d_call: TRBD1; v_call: TRBV10-3; j_call: TRBJ2-5; cdr3_aa: CAISDQDRSQETQYF; cdr3_nt: TGTGCCATCAGTGACCAGGACAGGAGCCAAGAGACCCAGTACTTC